This T cell receptor beta chain came from a study of cytomegalovirus exposure and HLA in healthy donors. Study-wide findings and caveats: The classifier, whose performance was assessed in both the original and validation cohorts, reportedly diagnosed cytomegalovirus status with high specificity and sensitivity. The tendency of first-cohort TCR clusters to co-occur in the 120 or so validation repertoires was the finding of a later analysis. The study recorded 164 TCR beta chains that were cytomegalovirus-associated.

With respect to this clone: What it binds is unknown.

Germline CDR1 reads MDHEN; CDR2 reads SYDVKM. V lost 1 base, J lost 4 bases, and 15 bases stayed unmatched. The CDR3 runs 18 residues. Only in-frame clones appear in the TCRdb table, and some are missing; sequencing was by immunoSEQ multiplex PCR. This table has about 220,000 clones, more than 75% appearing once. The chain is built from TRBV28 and TRBJ2-5, with 7 bases identical to TRBD2. The clonotype comes from a man between 18 and 29 years old in good health and CMV-seronegative. The sequencing sample was made of PBMCs. The CDR3 region is CASSLSGGGGPLGETQYF. The CDR3 DNA sequence: TGTGCCAGCAGTTTATCCGGCGGGGGAGGGCCTTTGGGAGAGACCCAGTACTTC.